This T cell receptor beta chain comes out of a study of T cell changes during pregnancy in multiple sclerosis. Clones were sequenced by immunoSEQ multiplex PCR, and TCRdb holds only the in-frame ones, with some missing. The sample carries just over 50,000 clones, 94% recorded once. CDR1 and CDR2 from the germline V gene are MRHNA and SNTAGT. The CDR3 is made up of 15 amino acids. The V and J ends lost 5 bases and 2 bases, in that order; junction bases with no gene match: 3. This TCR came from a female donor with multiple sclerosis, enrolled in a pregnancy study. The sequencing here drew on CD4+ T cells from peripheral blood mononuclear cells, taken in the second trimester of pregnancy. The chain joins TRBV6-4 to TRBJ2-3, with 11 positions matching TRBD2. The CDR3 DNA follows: TGTGCCAGCAGTATTAGCGGGGGGGACACAGATACGCAGTATTTT. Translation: CASSISGGDTDTQYF.